What follows are 14 T cell receptor beta chains derived from one specimen sequenced in a study of OX40 agonist ivuxolimab in advanced cancers. Generated by immunoSEQ multiplex PCR, the TCRdb table keeps only in-frame clones and is missing some. Altogether some 85,000 clones are present, approximately 91% being singletons, with the ten largest covering approximately 0.26%. Specimen: CD4+ or CD8+ T cells sorted from blood, collected in a trial of the OX40 agonist ivuxolimab. The receptors were sampled from an adult with an advanced solid tumor such as melanoma, head and neck, liver or kidney cancer.

The chain employs TRBV10-3 and TRBJ2-7; 7 bases line up with TRBD1. The CDR3 is made up of 13 amino acids. CDR1 is ENHRY and CDR2 is SYGVKD in the germline V gene. V lost 7 bases to trimming and J lost 5 bases; unmatched junction nucleotides: 8. The CDR3 here is CAINRDRVHEQYF. CDR3 DNA: TGTGCCATCAACCGAGACAGGGTTCACGAGCAGTACTTC.

The rearrangement links TRBV11-2 to TRBJ1-4; D is unclear. From germline, CDR1 is SGHAT and CDR2 FQNNGV. CDR3 length equals 14 residues. V lost 7 bases, J lost 10 bases, and 19 bases lay in between. The CDR3 DNA follows: TGTGCCAGCATGATCGGAGGGCAGGCCGGAAAACTGTTTTTT. It codes for CASMIGGQAGKLFF.

This clone was observed a handful of times. This chain connects TRBV25-1 to TRBJ2-1, with D tentatively TRBD2 (5 bases). The CDR3 runs 12 residues. Germline V gene data show CDR1 as MGHDK and CDR2 as SYGVNS. V was pared by 3 bases and J by 7 bases, with 7 bases between. In DNA form, the CDR3 reads TGTGCCAGCAGTGATAGAGGGAATGAGCAGTTCTTC. Residues: CASSDRGNEQFF.

The chain is built from TRBV7-2 and TRBJ1-5; D is uncertain. The CDR3 is made up of 15 amino acids. V was shortened by 8 bases and J by 9 bases, with 23 bases between the two germline ends. CDR1 is SGHTA and CDR2 is FQGNSA in the germline V gene. CDR3 loop: CASGLGGLLGRPQHF. DNA for the CDR3: TGTGCCAGCGGGTTAGGAGGCCTACTGGGGAGGCCCCAGCATTTT.

V and J are TRBV27 and TRBJ1-6; TRBD1 agrees at 9 bases. Per the germline V gene, CDR1 is MNHEY and CDR2 is SMNVEV (reference sequence). This CDR3 has 13 residues. V lost 9 bases, J lost 10 bases, and 7 bases stayed unmatched. In DNA, the CDR3 is TGTGCCAGTCGACGGGACAGGGTCTCACCCCTCCACTTT. Its translation: CASRRDRVSPLHF.

This clone was counted once. This rearrangement joins TRBV27 to TRBJ2-1; no definite D call. V gave up 4 bases and J gave up 1 base, with 11 bases separating them. This CDR3 has 15 amino acids. Germline V gene sequence: CDR1 MNHEY, CDR2 SMNVEV (reference sequence). CDR3 sequence (DNA): TGTGCCAGCAGTTCCCCCCCTGGGTCCTACAATGAGCAGTTCTTC. Its translation is CASSSPPGSYNEQFF.

The chain joins TRBV7-8 to TRBJ2-4; D gene ambiguous. Trimming cost V 4 bases and J 3 bases, with 13 bases left between them. This CDR3 contains 15 residues. Germline CDR1 SGHVS, CDR2 FQNEAQ. The CDR3 DNA follows: TGTGCCAGCAGCTCCACTCGACAACTCAAAAACATTCAGTACTTC. This codes for CASSSTRQLKNIQYF.

This chain connects TRBV5-6 to TRBJ2-5; D call uncertain. The V gene lost 0 bases and the J gene lost 1 base, with 4 bases spanning the gap. Germline-derived CDR1 and CDR2 are SGHDT and YYEEEE. The CDR3 has 13 amino acids. CDR3 nucleotides: TGTGCCAGCAGCTTGGCCTTCCAAGAGACCCAGTACTTC. This sequence encodes CASSLAFQETQYF.

CDR3 DNA: TGTGCCAGCAGTCGTCGTCCGGGACAGCCACAGGCTAACACTGAAGCTTTCTTT. Translated: CASSRRPGQPQANTEAFF. V and J are TRBV7-6 and TRBJ1-1; 7 bases agree with TRBD1. The CDR3 contains 18 residues. With 6 bases clipped from V and 2 bases from J, the junction kept 18 bases outside the gene matches. Germline V lookup: CDR1 SGHVS, CDR2 FNYEAQ.

The V call is TRBV19, the J call TRBJ1-4, with no clear D. CDR3 length equals 17 residues. V gave up 4 bases and J gave up 0 bases, with 15 bases separating them. Germline CDR1 and CDR2: LNHDA and SQIVND (reference sequence). The CDR3 sequence: CASSTLALGSTNEKLFF. DNA for the CDR3: TGTGCCAGTAGTACCCTAGCTTTGGGCTCAACTAATGAAAAACTGTTTTTT.

V is TRBV10-3 and J is TRBJ1-1, with 7 bases lining up with TRBD1. The germline V gene encodes CDR1 ENHRY and CDR2 SYGVKD. This CDR3 spans 14 amino acids. J was trimmed by 1 base and V by 6 bases; bases with no gene match: 5. DNA of the CDR3: TGTGCCATCAGAAAGGAGGGGGCGAACACTGAAGCTTTCTTT. Protein: CAIRKEGANTEAFF.

The chain employs TRBV5-1 and TRBJ2-1, with 8 bases fitting TRBD1. V was clipped by 5 bases and J by 6 bases; unmatched bases: 10. CDR3 size: 15 residues. From germline, CDR1 is SGHRS and CDR2 YFSETQ. The CDR3 DNA is TGCGCCAGCAGTTTTGCGACAGGGGTTGGCAATGAGCAGTTCTTC. It encodes CASSFATGVGNEQFF.

This clone was found once. This chain connects TRBV6-1 to TRBJ1-3, with D possibly being TRBD1 (6 bases). V was clipped by 7 bases and J by 0 bases, with 13 bases between them. This CDR3 comprises 15 residues. Germline CDR1 and CDR2: MNHNS and SASEGT. For the CDR3, the DNA is TGTGCCAGCAATCCAGGGACAATCTCTGGAAACACCATATATTTT. Encoded protein: CASNPGTISGNTIYF.

In this sample, this clone turned up a few times. In DNA, the CDR3 is TGTGCCAGCAGTTCAGGGGGAAATCAGCCCCAGCATTTT. Amino acid sequence: CASSSGGNQPQHF. V and J are TRBV14 and TRBJ1-5; 7 bases agree with TRBD1. Germline V gene lookup returns CDR1 SGHDN and CDR2 FVKESK. The V and J ends lost 6 bases and 4 bases, in that order; junction bases with no gene match: 3. This CDR3 region has 13 residues.